This record looks at one T cell receptor beta chain sequence and its context. No antigen is known for it. The primer mix had 60 Vbeta and 13 Jbeta primers. TCRdb's table, derived via immunoSEQ multiplex PCR, lists solely in-frame clones and lacks some. This sample's table has under 100,000 clones. This sample stems from a study of cytomegalovirus exposure and HLA in healthy donors. The CDR3 covers 13 residues. CDR1 SGHNT and CDR2 YYREEE come from the germline V gene (reference sequence). Trimming stripped 0 bases from V and 6 bases from J, with 9 bases between. The study, taken as a whole, reports: In presence/absence analyses, roughly uniform sequencing depth across donors was assumed. Per published accounts, TCR beta sequences correctly predicted the HLA-A and HLA-B alleles of most subjects. No immune exposure information besides CMV serostatus was available. Several of the most significant clusters appeared, in a later analysis, to be linked to common viral pathogens.

Sequencing input: PBMCs. The chain is built from TRBV5-4 and TRBJ1-1; no clear D. This TCR was sampled from a woman aged 25 to 39 in good health and CMV-seronegative. CDR3 nucleotides: TGTGCCAGCAGCTTGGGGGAGACCCCTGAAGCTTTCTTT. This encodes CASSLGETPEAFF.